This TCR beta chain was obtained from a study of beta chain features in type 1 diabetes. Study details: All samples combined gave fewer than 110 million sorted cells for examination. Notes on the study in general: The question of HLA type influencing TCRB rearrangement was one that remained unresolved here.

Every isolated RNA sample was fully reverse transcribed, so sequencing captured expressed TCRB transcripts. Profiling relied on immunoSEQ multiplex PCR, and the TCRdb table lists in-frame clones only, not all of them. The sample holds 250,000 to 300,000 clones, under 8.5% seen once. In its sample, this clone was seen a few times. Its antigen is undetermined. Germline V gene data show CDR1 as SGHRS and CDR2 as YFSETQ. Trimming shortened V by 4 bases and J by 0 bases, and 10 bases separated the two germline ends. This CDR3 has 14 residues. The sample comprised central memory CD4+ T cells from blood. This receptor was identified in a woman aged 18-29 years in good health. The chain joins TRBV5-1 to TRBJ2-5, with D tentatively TRBD1 (6 bases). This CDR3 is CASSQGQYQETQYF. CDR3 bases: TGCGCCAGCAGCCAAGGACAGTACCAAGAGACCCAGTACTTC.